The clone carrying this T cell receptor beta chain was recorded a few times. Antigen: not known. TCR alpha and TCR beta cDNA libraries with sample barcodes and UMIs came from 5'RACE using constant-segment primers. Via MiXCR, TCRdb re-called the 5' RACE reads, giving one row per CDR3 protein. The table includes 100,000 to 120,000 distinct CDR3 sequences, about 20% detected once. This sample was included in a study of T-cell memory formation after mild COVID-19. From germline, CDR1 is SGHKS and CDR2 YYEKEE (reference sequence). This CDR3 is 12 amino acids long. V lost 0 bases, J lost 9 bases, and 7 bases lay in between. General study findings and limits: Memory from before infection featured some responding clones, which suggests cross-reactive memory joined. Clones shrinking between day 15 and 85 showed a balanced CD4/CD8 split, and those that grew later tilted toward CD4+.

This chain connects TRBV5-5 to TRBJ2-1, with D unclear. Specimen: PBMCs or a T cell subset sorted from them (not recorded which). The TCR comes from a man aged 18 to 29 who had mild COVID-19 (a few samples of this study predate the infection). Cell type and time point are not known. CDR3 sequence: CASSLGPSEQFF. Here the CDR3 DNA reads TGTGCCAGCAGCTTGGGACCGAGTGAGCAGTTCTTC.